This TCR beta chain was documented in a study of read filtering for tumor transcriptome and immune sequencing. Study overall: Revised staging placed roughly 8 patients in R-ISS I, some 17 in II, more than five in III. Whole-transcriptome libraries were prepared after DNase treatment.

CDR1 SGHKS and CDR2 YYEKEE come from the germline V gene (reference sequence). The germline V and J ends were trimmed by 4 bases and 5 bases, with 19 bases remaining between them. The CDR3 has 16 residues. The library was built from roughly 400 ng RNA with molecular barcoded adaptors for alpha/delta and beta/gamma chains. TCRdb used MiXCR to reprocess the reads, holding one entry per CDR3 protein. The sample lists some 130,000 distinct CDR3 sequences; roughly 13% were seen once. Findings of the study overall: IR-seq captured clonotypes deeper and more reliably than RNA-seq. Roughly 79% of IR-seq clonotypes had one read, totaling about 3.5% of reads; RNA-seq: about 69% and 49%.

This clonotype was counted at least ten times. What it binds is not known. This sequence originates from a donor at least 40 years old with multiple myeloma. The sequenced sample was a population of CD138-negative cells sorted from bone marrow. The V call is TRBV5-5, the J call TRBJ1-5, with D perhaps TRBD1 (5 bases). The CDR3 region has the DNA TGTGCCAGCAGCGTCGGGACTGCCCTTGGGGATCAGCCCCAGCATTTT. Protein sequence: CASSVGTALGDQPQHF. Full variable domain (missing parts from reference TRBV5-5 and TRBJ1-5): DAGVTQSPTHLIKTRGQQVTLRCSPISGHKSVSWYQQVLGQGPQFIFQYYEKEERGRGNFPDRFSARQFPNYSSELNVNALLLGDSALYLCASSVGTALGDQPQHFGDGTRLSIL.